The rows below give T cell receptor beta chains drawn from one sample of a study of T cell responses to AZD1222 COVID-19 vaccine. Generated by immunoSEQ multiplex PCR, the TCRdb table keeps only in-frame clones and is missing some. The sample has some 140,000 clones, more than 85% seen once. The sample in question was peripheral blood, obtained on day 0 of AZD1222 vaccination. These receptors were taken from an adult in good health. Both conserved end residues are trimmed from each CDR3.

V: TRBV28; length: 13; J: TRBJ1-5; CDR3: ASSPGLRGNQPQH
V: TRBV7-2; length: 13; J: TRBJ1-2; CDR3: ASSESPDYSYGYT
V: TRBV6-5; length: 11; J: TRBJ1-1; CDR3: ASQLTANTEAF
V: TRBV7-9; length: 13; J: TRBJ1-6; CDR3: ASSFSHGDNSPLH
V: TRBV28; length: 11; J: TRBJ1-2; CDR3: ASSWTGNYGYT
V: TRBV25-1; length: 13; J: TRBJ2-1; CDR3: ASSDHRLPTNEQF
V: TRBV28; length: 13; J: TRBJ2-1; CDR3: ASSIPRADYNEQF
V: TRBV9; length: 15; J: TRBJ1-3; CDR3: ASSVYDSPLSGNTIY
V: TRBV7-9; length: 13; J: TRBJ2-6; CDR3: ASSAQGRGANVLT
V: TRBV14; length: 11; J: TRBJ1-5; CDR3: ASSQDLNQPQH
V: TRBV28; length: 17; J: TRBJ2-1; CDR3: ASSPWGLAGASSYNEQF
V: TRBV29-1; length: 10; J: TRBJ2-5; CDR3: SSGESQETQY
V: TRBV5-8; length: 12; J: TRBJ1-1; CDR3: ASSRGPLYTEAF
V: TRBV6-1; length: 13; J: TRBJ1-5; CDR3: ASSELGTGNQPQH
V: TRBV7-9; length: 10; J: TRBJ1-3; CDR3: ASSLGGDTIY
V: TRBV28; length: 11; J: TRBJ1-6; CDR3: ASRGVDDSPLH